The 26 T cell receptor beta chains below were found in one sample sequenced in a study of CXCR3-negative and CXCR3-positive naive CD8 T cells. UMI-labeled TRB cDNA libraries were prepared by 5' RACE. No DNA is given; TCRdb re-called the 5' RACE reads and lists each CDR3 protein once. Recorded for this sample: approximately 53,000 distinct CDR3 sequences. Sequences were obtained from memory CD8+ T cells from blood. These receptors all come from a human donor in good health. Some clones in this sample may be carry-over from other donors' samples.

The rearrangement uses TRBV20-1 and TRBJ1-1; TCRdb outputs TRBD1, but without DNA this stays unchecked. Germline CDR1 DFQATT, CDR2 SNEGSKA (reference sequence). This CDR3 spans 15 amino acids. CDR3 protein: CSARPRGQGYTEALF.

The V and J genes are TRBV4-3 and TRBJ1-1; there is no DNA to check the TCRdb D call of TRBD1. This CDR3 comprises 16 residues. Germline assignment: CDR1 LGHNA and CDR2 YSLEER. The CDR3: CASSQDARWGDTEAFF.

This chain's CDR3 is CSVPGETNTEAFF. The chain carries TRBV29-1 and TRBJ1-1; TCRdb's D call, TRBD1, is unchecked because there is no DNA. This CDR3 spans 13 amino acids. CDR1 and CDR2 (germline): SQVTM, ANQGSEA.

The chain links TRBV28 to TRBJ2-1. CDR1 is MDHEN, CDR2 SYDVKM, per germline. The CDR3 consists of 15 residues. CDR3 protein: CASSLSGSSYNEQFF.

The J gene is TRBJ2-1, the V gene TRBV6-4; without DNA, the TCRdb call of TRBD1 cannot be checked. The CDR3 runs 14 residues. CDR1 is MRHNA, CDR2 SNTAGT, per germline. The CDR3 loop reads CASSDNMGGAEQFF.

The chain's CDR3 is CASSQGTGLTYEQYF. This rearrangement joins TRBV4-3 to TRBJ2-7; TCRdb's D gene call, TRBD1, goes unchecked for lack of DNA. The germline V gene has CDR1 LGHNA and CDR2 YSLEER. The CDR3 is made up of 15 amino acids.

The rearrangement uses TRBV29-1 and TRBJ1-2; TCRdb picks TRBD1, but there is no DNA to check that call. Germline CDR1 SQVTM, CDR2 ANQGSEA. This CDR3 contains 16 residues. The CDR3 loop is CSVEDSGGETNYGYTF. The full variable domain, in which reference TRBV29-1 and TRBJ1-2 provide the parts outside the CDR3, is SAVISQKPSRDICQRGTSLTIQCQVDSQVTMMFWYRQQPGQSLTLIATANQGSEATYESGFVIDKFPISRPNLTFSTLTVSNMSPEDSSIYLCSVEDSGGETNYGYTFGSGTRLTVV.

The chain has TRBV5-1 and TRBJ2-7; the TCRdb D gene call, TRBD2, has no DNA to confirm it. This CDR3 region has 14 residues. CDR1 and CDR2 from the germline V gene are SGHRS and YFSETQ. CDR3 protein: CASSFWTSDYEQYF.

The J gene is TRBJ2-3, the V gene TRBV6-2 or TRBV6-3; TCRdb's D gene call, TRBD1, goes unchecked for lack of DNA. The CDR3 runs 16 residues. Germline values: CDR1 MNHEY, CDR2 SVGEGT. The CDR3 loop is CASTYPDREGTDTQYF.

The J gene is TRBJ1-2, the V gene TRBV21-1; TCRdb's D call of TRBD1 is untestable without DNA. TRBV21-1 is marked as a pseudogene. CDR3 size: 12 residues. This chain's CDR3 is CASMPWTWGYTF.

The gene calls are TRBV29-1 and TRBJ2-1; TCRdb proposes TRBD2, but this gene call is untestable without DNA. CDR1 and CDR2 (germline): SQVTM, ANQGSEA. This CDR3 spans 13 amino acids. CDR3 loop: CSVGERVYNEQFF.

The chain is built from TRBV29-1 and TRBJ2-7; the D call of TRBD1 rests on TCRdb alone, since no DNA is present to check it. Per the germline V gene, CDR1 is SQVTM and CDR2 is ANQGSEA. The CDR3 runs to 13 residues. CDR3 protein: CSVVVQGAREQYF.

The chain has TRBV29-1 and TRBJ1-1; the D call of TRBD1 rests on TCRdb alone, since no DNA is present to check it. The CDR3 contains 14 residues. Per germline, CDR1 SQVTM and CDR2 ANQGSEA. The CDR3 here is CSVESLGGYTEAFF.

This clonotype is called medium-sized (0.01 to 0.1%) based on its frequency. This sequence joins TRBV29-1 and TRBJ1-1. The CDR3 consists of 12 residues. From germline, CDR1 is SQVTM and CDR2 ANQGSEA. The CDR3 reads CSVTRMNTEAFF.

The gene calls are TRBV5-7 and TRBJ2-5; with no DNA, the TCRdb D assignment of TRBD2 cannot be verified. TRBV5-7 is assigned to the ORF class and has an uncertain function. The CDR3 sequence is 23 residues long. CDR3 protein: CASSADRTHGLAGANRPQETQYF.

This chain joins TRBV11-2 and TRBJ2-7; with no DNA, the TCRdb D assignment of TRBD1 cannot be verified. The CDR3 has 14 amino acids. CDR1 is SGHAT and CDR2 is FQNNGV in the germline V gene. CDR3 in amino acids: CTSSNPLLADTQYF.

This chain links TRBV4-2 with TRBJ1-2. This CDR3 region has 18 residues. Germline V gives CDR1 LGHNA, CDR2 YNFKEQ. CDR3 amino acids: CASSQDSEHKDLGYGYTF.

The chain uses TRBV30 and TRBJ1-1; the D call from TCRdb, TRBD1, cannot be confirmed without DNA. The germline V gene has CDR1 GTSNPN and CDR2 SVGIG (reference sequence). The CDR3 loop spans 16 amino acids. The chain's CDR3 is CAWVYGGDYLNTEAFF.

The chain uses TRBV29-1 and TRBJ2-2; TCRdb's D gene call, TRBD1, goes unchecked for lack of DNA. The CDR3 contains 13 residues. Germline CDR1 SQVTM, CDR2 ANQGSEA. CDR3 in amino acids: CSVLGSHTGELFF.

The chain joins TRBV28 to TRBJ2-7; the TCRdb D gene call, TRBD2, has no DNA to confirm it. Germline CDR1 and CDR2: MDHEN and SYDVKM. This CDR3 region has 19 residues. CDR3 loop: CASSSPSGRAVRVAYEQYF.

The rearrangement joins TRBV3-1 to TRBJ2-7. This CDR3 comprises 15 residues. CDR1 is LGHDT, CDR2 YNNKEL, per germline (reference sequence). Here the CDR3 reads CASSPSVGGIYEQYF.

The chain couples TRBV30 to TRBJ1-4. The germline CDR1 and CDR2 sequences are GTSNPN and SVGIG (reference sequence). This CDR3 region has 12 residues. CDR3 sequence reads: CALISTNEKLFF.

This chain uses TRBV29-1 with TRBJ2-3; TCRdb gives TRBD2 as the D gene, but with no DNA this cannot be confirmed. The length of the CDR3 is 16 residues. From germline, CDR1 is SQVTM and CDR2 ANQGSEA. The CDR3 loop reads CSVTGLAGAITGTQYF.

This chain connects TRBV28 to TRBJ2-5; there is no DNA to check the TCRdb D call of TRBD2. There are 17 residues in the CDR3. Germline V lookup: CDR1 MDHEN, CDR2 SYDVKM. The CDR3 sequence is CASSPRISGGQQETQYF.

The CDR3 region is CASSSSGRDTGELFF. The chain links TRBV12-3 or TRBV12-4 to TRBJ2-2; the TCRdb call, TRBD2, lacks DNA for checking. CDR3 size: 15 residues.

The rearrangement links TRBV30 to TRBJ2-3; no DNA is available, so the TRBD2 call from TCRdb remains unchecked. The CDR3 covers 16 residues. Germline-derived CDR1 and CDR2 are GTSNPN and SVGIG (reference sequence). This CDR3 is CAWSVGSGGTLDTQYF. The full variable domain, rest sourced from reference TRBV30 and TRBJ2-3, is SQTIHQWPATLVQPVGSPLSLECTVEGTSNPNLYWYRQAAGRGLQLLFYSVGIGQISSEVPQNLSASRPQDRQFILSSKKLLLSDSGFYLCAWSVGSGGTLDTQYFGPGTRLTVL.